The rows below give T cell receptor beta chains drawn from one sample of a study of regulatory T cells in long-lasting Graves disease. TCRdb ran MiXCR on the multiplex PCR reads and lists one entry per CDR3 protein. The table records about half a million distinct CDR3 sequences, around 11% of them present only once. This sample was also put to use in a study of T cells in Graves' hyperthyroidism and ophthalmopathy.

The specimen comprised peripheral blood mononuclear cells (PBMCs), sampled at new diagnosis, from a patient treated with antithyroid drugs. The source of these receptors is a woman in her twenties or thirties with Graves disease. Each CDR3 is given with its conserved first and last residue. A D gene is named only where the DNA matches it firmly. Clone size is not always given. Where it is, it says once, few, many or a class for expanded clones.

D gene	clone size	V gene	J gene	CDR3 DNA	CDR3 protein
TRBD1	many	TRBV3-1	TRBJ2-2	TGCGCCAGCAGCCAGGACAGGGGGGCCGGGGAGCTGTTTTTT	CASSQDRGAGELFF
NA	many	TRBV7-9	TRBJ2-5	TGTGCCAGCAGCTCCCCCCCCCGCAGAAGGGAGACCCAGTACTTC	CASSSPPRRRETQYF
NA	few	TRBV6-2/TRBV6-3	TRBJ2-7	TGTGCCAGCAGTTCCATACGCGAGCAGTACTTC	CASSSIREQYF
NA	NA	TRBV10-3	TRBJ2-5	TGTGCCATCAGTGACCTACTAGCTAAACTCCAAGAGACCCAGTACTTC	CAISDLLAKLQETQYF
NA	NA	TRBV18	TRBJ2-2	TGTGCCAGCTCACTCCTAGGGGCGCCGAACACCGGGGAGCTGTTTTTT	CASSLLGAPNTGELFF
NA	many	TRBV3-1	TRBJ1-1	TGTGCCAGCAGCCAAGTTTCGGGGATTGAAGCTTTCTTT	CASSQVSGIEAFF
TRBD2	many	TRBV7-8	TRBJ2-3	TGTGCCAGCAGCTTCTCTAGCGGGGTTACCACAGATACGCAGTATTTT	CASSFSSGVTTDTQYF
NA	few	TRBV20-1	TRBJ1-2	TGCAGTGCTAGAATTTCCCCCACAGCGGTCTATGGCTACACCTTC	CSARISPTAVYGYTF
NA	many	TRBV28	TRBJ1-5	TGTGCCAGCATCATATTCAGGGGTAGCAATCAGCCCCAGCATTTT	CASIIFRGSNQPQHF
NA	many	TRBV11-3	TRBJ1-2	TGTGCCAGCAGCGCGGGGGGCTGGCAGGGAGATGGCTACACCTTC	CASSAGGWQGDGYTF
NA	few	TRBV7-2	TRBJ2-5	TGTGCCAGCAGTTTGGGGTCAGCAGCCAGAGAGACCCAGTACTTC	CASSLGSAARETQYF
NA	many	TRBV6-1	TRBJ2-5	TGTGCCAGCAGTGAGGTTAGATGGACCCAGTACTTC	CASSEVRWTQYF
NA	many	TRBV7-3	TRBJ2-1	TGTGCCAGCAGAAGAACTGGCTCTCACAATGAGCAGTTCTTC	CASRRTGSHNEQFF
NA	many	TRBV18	TRBJ1-1	TGTGCCAGCTCACCACCGGGCCGCCGAGGGACTGAAGCTTTCTTT	CASSPPGRRGTEAFF
NA	NA	TRBV18	TRBJ1-5	TGTGCCAGCTCACGAGGGACGGTAAAGCCCCAGCATTTT	CASSRGTVKPQHF
TRBD2	NA	TRBV11-2	TRBJ2-3	TGTGCCAGCAGCCCACACAGGAAGGAGCGGGAGGGCCGGGATACGCAGTATTTT	CASSPHRKEREGRDTQYF
TRBD1	many	TRBV14	TRBJ2-5	TGTGCCAGCAGCCCTCACTCAGCAGGACAGGGTCAAGAGACCCAGTACTTC	CASSPHSAGQGQETQYF